This T cell receptor beta chain was recorded in a study of blood T cell repertoires in COVID-19. As for the study in general: T cells, B-cell-depleted T cells, or PBMCs supplied cDNA or gDNA.

Using immunoSEQ multiplex PCR, the repertoire was profiled, and TCRdb retains in-frame clones only, with some absent. The sample lists hundreds of thousands of clones, approximately 82% occurring once. Sequenced material: peripheral blood. The sequence was obtained from a woman between 65 and 79 years old with active or convalescent COVID-19.

For the CDR3, the DNA is TGTGCCAGCAGAGGTCCTCTGGAGGGGAACACCATATATTTT. Translated: CASRGPLEGNTIYF. The chain combines TRBV2 with TRBJ1-3; D is possibly TRBD1 (5 bases). The CDR3 contains 14 residues. Trimming pared 6 bases from V and 7 bases from J, leaving 16 bases between. Germline loops: CDR1 SNHLY, CDR2 FYNNEI.